Below, one TCR beta chain is given with its context. This entry comes from a study of blood T cell repertoires in COVID-19. In the study overall: Sources were T cells, B-cell-depleted T cells, or PBMCs; the material itself was cDNA or gDNA.

Original processing methods: For nucleated cells, counts were estimated from reference gene primer amplification. TCRdb's table, derived via immunoSEQ multiplex PCR, lists solely in-frame clones and lacks some. The D gene and trimming were derived from the DNA, and the V and J assignments and clone size from that table. The data show a few hundred thousand clones, approximately 92% seen once. This receptor was identified in a woman in her twenties or thirties with COVID-19, enrolled during active disease. Sequenced sample: peripheral blood.

Here the CDR3 DNA reads TGCGCCAGCAGCCCGAATAGCGGGAGTGTGTACGAGCAGTACTTC. Protein sequence: CASSPNSGSVYEQYF. The gene calls are TRBV4-3 and TRBJ2-7; TRBD2 agrees at 9 bases. The ends lost 4 bases at V and 4 bases at J; junction bases unmatched: 8. The CDR3 totals 15 residues. Germline assignment: CDR1 LGHNA and CDR2 YSLEER.